This T cell receptor beta chain is drawn from a study of T-cell memory formation after mild COVID-19. TCRdb redid the calling of the 5' RACE reads with MiXCR, one entry per CDR3 protein. This sample has fewer than 650,000 distinct CDR3 sequences; less than 25% occur once, and the top ten carry roughly 9.1%. V gave up 5 bases and J gave up 0 bases, with 11 bases separating them. The germline V gene encodes CDR1 SGHVS and CDR2 FNYEAQ. The CDR3 is 14 residues long. This clonotype was counted only a few times. This sequence was found in an adult woman who had mild COVID-19 (a few samples of this study predate the infection). Cell type and time point are not known. The chain employs TRBV7-6 and TRBJ2-7; D not resolved. Input material: PBMCs or a T cell subset sorted from them (not recorded which). The CDR3 nucleotides are TGTGCCAGCAGCGTCTGGGAATTCTCCTACGAGCAGTACTTC. It translates to CASSVWEFSYEQYF.